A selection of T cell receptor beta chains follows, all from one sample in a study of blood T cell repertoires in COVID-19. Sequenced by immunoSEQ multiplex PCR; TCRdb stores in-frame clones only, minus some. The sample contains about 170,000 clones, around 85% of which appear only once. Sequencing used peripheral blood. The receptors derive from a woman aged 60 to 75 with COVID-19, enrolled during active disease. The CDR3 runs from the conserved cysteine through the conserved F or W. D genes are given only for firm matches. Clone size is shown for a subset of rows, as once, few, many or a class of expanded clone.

cdr3_aa: CASSLQGLNTEAFF; cdr3_nt: TGCGCCAGCAGTCTACAGGGCCTGAACACTGAAGCTTTCTTT; clone_size: NA; d_call: NA; j_call: TRBJ1-1; v_call: TRBV4-3
cdr3_aa: CASSGPRQGAFLETQYF; cdr3_nt: TGTGCCAGCAGTGGCCCGCGACAGGGGGCGTTTTTAGAGACCCAGTACTTC; clone_size: NA; d_call: TRBD1; j_call: TRBJ2-5; v_call: TRBV28
cdr3_aa: CASSSRTSGRADEQFF; cdr3_nt: TGTGCCAGCAGCTCCCGAACTAGCGGGAGGGCCGATGAGCAGTTCTTC; clone_size: NA; d_call: TRBD2; j_call: TRBJ2-1; v_call: TRBV11-2
cdr3_aa: CASSFGGTSGGYEQYF; cdr3_nt: TGTGCCAGCAGCTTTGGAGGGACTAGCGGGGGGTACGAGCAGTACTTC; clone_size: NA; d_call: TRBD2; j_call: TRBJ2-7; v_call: TRBV11-3
cdr3_aa: CASSSLGGNTEAFF; cdr3_nt: TGTGCCAGCAGCTCGCTAGGTGGGAACACTGAAGCTTTCTTT; clone_size: NA; d_call: NA; j_call: TRBJ1-1; v_call: TRBV11-3
cdr3_aa: CASRRQGNYEQYF; cdr3_nt: TGTGCCAGCAGAAGACAGGGGAACTACGAGCAGTACTTC; clone_size: NA; d_call: TRBD1; j_call: TRBJ2-7; v_call: TRBV12-3/TRBV12-4
cdr3_aa: CASSSGTVSYEQYF; cdr3_nt: TGCGCCAGCAGCTCCGGGACAGTCTCCTACGAGCAGTACTTC; clone_size: NA; d_call: TRBD1; j_call: TRBJ2-7; v_call: TRBV5-1
cdr3_aa: CATSRGLAGVNEQFF; cdr3_nt: TGTGCCACCAGCAGAGGACTAGCGGGAGTTAATGAGCAGTTCTTC; clone_size: NA; d_call: TRBD2; j_call: TRBJ2-1; v_call: TRBV15
cdr3_aa: CASRRTDNYEQYF; cdr3_nt: TGTGCCAGCCGGAGAACGGACAACTACGAGCAGTACTTC; clone_size: NA; d_call: NA; j_call: TRBJ2-7; v_call: TRBV2
cdr3_aa: CASSSFGTGGSSSYEQYF; cdr3_nt: TGTGCCAGCAGTTCCTTTGGGACAGGGGGCTCCAGCTCCTACGAGCAGTACTTC; clone_size: NA; d_call: TRBD1; j_call: TRBJ2-7; v_call: TRBV6-2/TRBV6-3
cdr3_aa: CASSHTGGGSNQPQHF; cdr3_nt: TGTGCCAGCTCTCATACAGGGGGAGGAAGCAATCAGCCCCAGCATTTT; clone_size: NA; d_call: TRBD1; j_call: TRBJ1-5; v_call: TRBV18
cdr3_aa: CASSLAVSREQYF; cdr3_nt: TGTGCCAGCAGCTTAGCGGTCAGTCGCGAGCAGTACTTC; clone_size: NA; d_call: NA; j_call: TRBJ2-7; v_call: TRBV7-2
cdr3_aa: CASRPGGAGRELFF; cdr3_nt: TGTGCCAGCAGGCCCGGAGGGGCGGGAAGGGAGCTGTTTTTT; clone_size: NA; d_call: NA; j_call: TRBJ2-2; v_call: TRBV6-5
cdr3_aa: CASSLAGRGNTGELFF; cdr3_nt: TGCGCCAGCAGCTTGGCCGGGCGGGGGAACACCGGGGAGCTGTTTTTT; clone_size: NA; d_call: NA; j_call: TRBJ2-2; v_call: TRBV5-1
cdr3_aa: CASSSVYEQYF; cdr3_nt: TGTGCCAGCAGTTCCGTTTACGAGCAGTACTTC; clone_size: once; d_call: NA; j_call: TRBJ2-7; v_call: TRBV5-4
cdr3_aa: CASSVSGAQHF; cdr3_nt: TGTGCCAGCAGTGTCAGCGGGGCCCAGCATTTT; clone_size: NA; d_call: NA; j_call: TRBJ1-5; v_call: TRBV12-3/TRBV12-4
cdr3_aa: CASSFRRTSGNEQFF; cdr3_nt: TGTGCCAGCAGCTTCCGGAGAACCTCTGGGAATGAGCAGTTCTTC; clone_size: NA; d_call: NA; j_call: TRBJ2-1; v_call: TRBV5-4
cdr3_aa: CASRPGTGSNQPQHF; cdr3_nt: TGCGCCAGCCGCCCCGGGACAGGGAGCAATCAGCCCCAGCATTTT; clone_size: NA; d_call: TRBD1; j_call: TRBJ1-5; v_call: TRBV4-1
cdr3_aa: CASSQGLLAAEQYF; cdr3_nt: TGCGCCAGCAGCCAAGGGTTACTCGCCGCCGAGCAGTACTTC; clone_size: few; d_call: NA; j_call: TRBJ2-7; v_call: TRBV4-1
cdr3_aa: CASSITSADYQDNEQFF; cdr3_nt: TGTGCCAGTAGTATCACTAGCGCCGACTACCAGGACAATGAGCAGTTCTTC; clone_size: once; d_call: TRBD2; j_call: TRBJ2-1; v_call: TRBV19
cdr3_aa: CASSLPDRGSAGRSDEQFF; cdr3_nt: TGTGCCAGTAGTCTGCCGGACAGGGGGTCCGCCGGCCGGAGCGATGAGCAGTTCTTC; clone_size: NA; d_call: TRBD1; j_call: TRBJ2-1; v_call: TRBV19
cdr3_aa: CASSYSTGGGNGYTF; cdr3_nt: TGTGCCAGCAGTTACTCGACGGGGGGAGGAAATGGCTACACCTTC; clone_size: NA; d_call: NA; j_call: TRBJ1-2; v_call: TRBV6-2/TRBV6-3
cdr3_aa: CASSVGGRGPDTQYF; cdr3_nt: TGTGCCAGCAGCGTAGGAGGGAGGGGTCCAGATACGCAGTATTTT; clone_size: NA; d_call: TRBD2; j_call: TRBJ2-3; v_call: TRBV9
cdr3_aa: CASSPISPGTGGGQPQHF; cdr3_nt: TGTGCCAGCTCACCAATTAGTCCCGGGACAGGGGGTGGTCAGCCCCAGCATTTT; clone_size: NA; d_call: TRBD1; j_call: TRBJ1-5; v_call: TRBV18
cdr3_aa: CASRLTAEPFF; cdr3_nt: TGTGCCAGCAGGTTAACAGCCGAACCTTTCTTT; clone_size: NA; d_call: NA; j_call: TRBJ1-1; v_call: TRBV11-1
cdr3_aa: CASSRGTGNTQPQHF; cdr3_nt: TGTGCCAGCAGCCGCGGGACAGGTAATACTCAGCCCCAGCATTTT; clone_size: once; d_call: TRBD1; j_call: TRBJ1-5; v_call: TRBV3-1/TRBV3-2